The 14 T cell receptor beta chains below were found in one sample sequenced in a study of response to subunit inactivated influenza vaccine. MiXCR was run by TCRdb on the RT-PCR reads, yielding one entry per CDR3 protein. The profile covers 750,000 to 850,000 distinct CDR3 sequences, with approximately 18% appearing a single time and approximately 11% taken by the ten largest. Here the sequenced sample was PBMCs from blood, taken roughly 5 days after vaccination. The receptors originated from a middle-aged man who received an inactivated influenza vaccine.

This clonotype has just a few counts. This chain links TRBV7-2 with TRBJ2-1; 7 bases match TRBD2. The J segment lost 8 bases and the V segment lost 6 bases, leaving 13 bases of the junction unmatched. Per germline, CDR1 SGHTA and CDR2 FQGNSA. The CDR3 sequence is 15 residues long. The CDR3 reads CASSTVEGRAYEQFF. CDR3 nucleotides: TGTGCCAGCAGTACAGTGGAGGGGAGGGCTTATGAGCAGTTCTTC.

The CDR3: CASSIGESNQPQHF. The DNA of the CDR3 is TGTGCCAGCAGCATCGGGGAAAGCAATCAGCCCCAGCATTTT. The V call is TRBV12-3 or TRBV12-4, the J call TRBJ1-5; no clear D gene. V shed 6 bases and J shed 1 base, with 10 bases lying between them. The CDR3 is 14 residues long.

Only a few counts were recorded for this clonotype. V usage is TRBV10-3 and J usage is TRBJ1-2; tentative D call: TRBD1 (5 bases). V lost 0 bases and J lost 9, with 17 bases in between. This CDR3 spans 15 amino acids. CDR1 is ENHRY and CDR2 is SYGVKD in the germline V gene. The chain's CDR3 is CAISESGTGLWRYTF. In DNA form, the CDR3 reads TGTGCCATCAGTGAGTCGGGTACAGGCTTGTGGCGCTACACCTTC.

This clonotype was detected only a few times. The genes are TRBV7-9 and TRBJ1-1; possibly TRBD1 for D (5 bases). The CDR3 spans 14 residues. CDR1 and CDR2 (germline): SEHNR, FQNEAQ (reference sequence). V was clipped by 0 bases and J by 5 bases, with 10 bases between them. CDR3 loop: CASSLALGGTEAFF. The CDR3 nucleotides are TGTGCCAGCAGCTTAGCGTTGGGGGGAACTGAAGCTTTCTTT. Based on the CDR3 plus reference TRBV7-9 and TRBJ1-1, the full variable domain is DTGVSQNPRHKITKRGQNVTFRCDPISEHNRLYWYRQTLGQGPEFLTYFQNEAQLEKSRLLSDRFSAERPKGSFSTLEIQRTEQGDSAMYLCASSLALGGTEAFFGQGTRLTVV.

This chain uses TRBV28 with TRBJ2-3, with D perhaps TRBD1 or TRBD2 (7 bases each). CDR1 and CDR2 from the germline V gene are MDHEN and SYDVKM. V lost 7 bases and J 5 bases, leaving 19 bases between the germline ends. The CDR3 runs to 15 residues. For the CDR3, the DNA is TGTGCCAGCACTTCTCCGACAGGGAGGGAAGATACGCAGTATTTT. Protein sequence: CASTSPTGREDTQYF.

In its sample, this clonotype was seen a few times. The chain carries TRBV20-1 and TRBJ2-7; D is ambiguous. V lost 0 bases and J 1 base, leaving 13 bases between the germline ends. The CDR3 has 15 residues. Germline CDR1 and CDR2: DFQATT and SNEGSKA (reference sequence). The CDR3 spells CSARDRPARSYEQYF. CDR3 coding DNA: TGCAGTGCTAGAGATCGGCCAGCAAGGTCCTACGAGCAGTACTTC.

The chain carries TRBV20-1 and TRBJ2-2, with a weak D call TRBD1 (5 bases). The V gene's germline CDR1 is DFQATT and CDR2 SNEGSKA (reference sequence). Trimming left V 6 bases short and J 3 bases short, with 11 bases between. The CDR3 is made up of 13 amino acids. The CDR3 DNA sequence: TGCAGTGCCCGGCCAGGGTACACCGGGGAGCTGTTTTTT. Residues: CSARPGYTGELFF.

This clonotype was detected only a few times. This chain joins TRBV25-1 and TRBJ1-5; the D is unclear. CDR3 size: 14 residues. CDR1 is MGHDK, CDR2 SYGVNS, per germline. V was pared by 0 bases and J by 5 bases, with 8 bases between. CDR3: CASSEYRVYQPQHF. The CDR3 DNA is TGTGCCAGCAGTGAATACCGGGTCTATCAGCCCCAGCATTTT.

This clonotype has only a few counts. V gene TRBV20-1 combines with J gene TRBJ2-3; 9 bases fit TRBD2. With V trimmed by 0 bases and J by 3 bases, 13 bases remained unmatched. Germline CDR1 is DFQATT and CDR2 is SNEGSKA (reference sequence). The CDR3 spans 18 residues. DNA for the CDR3: TGCAGTGCTAGAGACACCCGGTCTAGCGGGAAAGTGACAGATACGCAGTATTTT. Protein product: CSARDTRSSGKVTDTQYF.

This clonotype was observed a handful of times. J is TRBJ2-7 and V is TRBV28; the D gene is possibly TRBD1 (6 bases). The V end lost 3 bases, the J end lost 3 bases, and 12 bases lay between the germline ends. Germline V gives CDR1 MDHEN, CDR2 SYDVKM. This CDR3 comprises 14 residues. Here the CDR3 DNA reads TGTGCCAGCAGTTTCGGGACACACAACTACGAGCAGTACTTC. Translated: CASSFGTHNYEQYF.

This clonotype was picked up a small number of times. The CDR3 sequence is CASSHIPSIVRNTEAFF. The CDR3 DNA follows: TGTGCCAGCAGCCATATCCCATCAATTGTACGGAACACTGAAGCTTTCTTT. This chain links TRBV3-1 with TRBJ1-1, with D unresolved. The CDR3 length is 17 residues. The ends were cut back, 3 bases at V and 1 base at J, with 18 bases in the middle. Germline V CDR1 and CDR2: LGHDT, YNNKEL (reference sequence). Using reference TRBV3-1 and TRBJ1-1 for the parts outside the CDR3, the full variable domain is DTAVSQTPKYLVTQMGNDKSIKCEQNLGHDTMYWYKQDSKKFLKIMFSYNNKELIINETVPNRFSPKSPDKAHLNLHINSLELGDSAVYFCASSHIPSIVRNTEAFFGQGTRLTVV.

This clonotype was counted only a few times. The chain uses TRBV6-2 or TRBV6-3 and TRBJ2-5; D remains ambiguous. CDR1 MNHEY and CDR2 SVGEGT come from the germline V gene. The CDR3 runs 14 residues. V dropped 7 bases and J dropped 1 base, with 13 bases sitting between them. For the CDR3, the DNA is TGTGCCAGCACTGGATGGGCTGTCCAAGAGACCCAGTACTTC. This gives the protein CASTGWAVQETQYF.

This clonotype was observed a handful of times. This chain connects TRBV7-2 to TRBJ2-7; a weak D match, TRBD1 (5 bases). Trimming cost V 4 bases and J 3 bases, with 19 bases left between them. The CDR3 totals 16 residues. The germline V gene has CDR1 SGHTA and CDR2 FQGNSA. The CDR3 is CASSSPTAGLNYEQYF. The DNA for the CDR3 is TGTGCCAGCAGCTCCCCGACCGCAGGGTTAAACTACGAGCAGTACTTC.

Only a few counts were recorded for this clonotype. The V and J genes are TRBV6-1 and TRBJ1-3, with D possibly TRBD1 on 5 matching bases. Germline CDR1 reads MNHNS; CDR2 reads SASEGT. V gave up 6 bases and J gave up 2 bases, with 14 bases separating them. CDR3 length: 15 residues. CDR3 region: CASSAGGVPGNTIYF. The DNA of the CDR3 is TGTGCCAGCAGCGCAGGAGGGGTACCTGGAAACACCATATATTTT.